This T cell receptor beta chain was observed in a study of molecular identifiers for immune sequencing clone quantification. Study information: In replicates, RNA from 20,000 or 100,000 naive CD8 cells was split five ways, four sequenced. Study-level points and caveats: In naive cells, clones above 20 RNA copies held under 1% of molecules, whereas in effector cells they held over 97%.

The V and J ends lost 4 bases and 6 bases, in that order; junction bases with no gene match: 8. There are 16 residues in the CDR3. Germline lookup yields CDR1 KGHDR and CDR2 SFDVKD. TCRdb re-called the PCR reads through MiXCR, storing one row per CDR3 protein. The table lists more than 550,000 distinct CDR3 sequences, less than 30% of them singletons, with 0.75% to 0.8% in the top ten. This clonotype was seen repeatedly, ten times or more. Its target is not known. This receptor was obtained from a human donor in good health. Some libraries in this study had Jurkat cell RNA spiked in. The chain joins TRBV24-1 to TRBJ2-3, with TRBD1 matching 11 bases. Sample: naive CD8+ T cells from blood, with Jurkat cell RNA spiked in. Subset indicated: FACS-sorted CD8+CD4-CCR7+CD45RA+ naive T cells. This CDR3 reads CATSESGQGAADTQYF. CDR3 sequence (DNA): TGTGCCACCAGTGAGAGCGGACAGGGGGCCGCCGATACGCAGTATTTT.